The 26 T cell receptor beta chains given below trace back to one sample, sequenced in a study of regulatory T cells in long-lasting Graves disease. Arm-PCR of CDR3 regions with iRepertoire HTBI primers generated TCR beta libraries. In TCRdb, the multiplex PCR reads were re-called with MiXCR into one record per CDR3 protein. The repertoire holds 450,000 to 700,000 distinct CDR3 sequences, with about 13% as singletons. Time point indicated: newly diagnosed GD, antithyroid drugs for less than 3 months. Extracted RNA from PBMCs served as the source of the TCR library. The data were also submitted as part of a second study, on T cells in Graves' hyperthyroidism and ophthalmopathy.

Sequenced here: peripheral blood mononuclear cells (PBMCs), sampled at new diagnosis, from a patient treated with antithyroid drugs. These receptors all stem from a man younger than 45 with Graves disease.

The sample holds a few counts of this clonotype. Being one base from a much bigger clone, this may be a read error. The J gene is TRBJ2-7, the V gene TRBV2; unclear D gene. The CDR3 covers 15 residues. Germline values: CDR1 SNHLY, CDR2 FYNNEI. The CDR3 DNA is TGTGCCAGCAGTGAAGGAGGAGTGATAACCTACGGGCAGTACTTC. Its protein product is CASSEGGVITYGQYF.

This chain connects TRBV5-5 to TRBJ2-7; TRBD1 is a possible D gene (6 bases). Trimming shortened V by 4 bases and J by 4 bases, and 12 bases separated the two germline ends. The CDR3 has 13 amino acids. Looked up from germline, CDR1 is SGHKS and CDR2 is YYEKEE (reference sequence). The CDR3 loop reads CASSRAGEYEQYF. The CDR3 DNA follows: TGTGCCAGCAGCCGGGCAGGGGAATACGAGCAGTACTTC.

This clonotype was seen many times. The chain employs TRBV6-1 and TRBJ2-7; TRBD1 agrees at 8 bases. With V trimmed by 6 bases and J by 1 base, 5 bases remained unmatched. Germline CDR1 is MNHNS and CDR2 is SASEGT. The CDR3 sequence is 14 residues long. The CDR3 region has the DNA TGTGCCAGCAGGACCGGGACAGGATCCTACGAGCAGTACTTC. Translation: CASRTGTGSYEQYF.

Ten or more counts support this clonotype. The J gene is TRBJ1-2, the V gene TRBV6-1, with 7 bases identical to TRBD1. CDR1 is MNHNS and CDR2 is SASEGT in the germline V gene. The CDR3 consists of 14 residues. V lost 6 bases and J lost 2; bases outside the gene matches: 6. The CDR3 coding sequence is TGTGCCAGCAGGGAGGGGGCTACAAACTATGGCTACACCTTC. Translation: CASREGATNYGYTF.

This clonotype was seen ten or more times. V is TRBV11-2 and J is TRBJ2-7, with unresolved D. V gave up 2 bases and J gave up 3 bases, with 11 bases separating them. Germline lookup yields CDR1 SGHAT and CDR2 FQNNGV. The CDR3 runs 14 residues. This CDR3 is CASSLNGILYEQYF. CDR3 in DNA: TGTGCCAGCAGCTTAAATGGCATACTCTACGAGCAGTACTTC.

This chain uses TRBV24-1 with TRBJ2-2; TRBD1 matches at 10 bases. The V gene end was trimmed by 4 bases and the J gene end by 7 bases; junction bases not matched to a gene: 8. This CDR3 has 16 amino acids. CDR1 and CDR2 from the germline V gene are KGHDR and SFDVKD. The CDR3 DNA follows: TGTGCCACCAGTGAATCCGGGACAGGGGTTCACGGGGAGCTGTTTTTT. Translating it yields CATSESGTGVHGELFF.

The V gene is TRBV7-9, the J gene TRBJ2-3; 14 nucleotides agree with TRBD2. CDR1 SEHNR and CDR2 FQNEAQ come from the germline V gene (reference sequence). There are 18 residues in the CDR3. Unmatched junction bases numbered 6, after V lost 2 bases and J lost 2 bases. The CDR3 region is CASSLLQTSGRATDTQYF. CDR3 coding DNA: TGTGCCAGCAGCTTACTCCAGACTAGCGGGAGGGCCACAGATACGCAGTATTTT.

This clonotype was observed many times. CDR3 DNA sequence: TGTGCCAGCAGCCATACAGGGGGAGCTAACTATGGCTACACCTTC. Amino acid sequence: CASSHTGGANYGYTF. The chain carries TRBV11-2 and TRBJ1-2; 8 bases line up with TRBD1. The CDR3 contains 15 residues. Germline V gives CDR1 SGHAT, CDR2 FQNNGV. V lost 5 bases and J lost 0; bases outside the gene matches: 5.

This clonotype was seen ten or more times. This chain connects TRBV2 to TRBJ1-6; D is undetermined. Germline assignment: CDR1 SNHLY and CDR2 FYNNEI. The V end was cut by 4 bases, the J end by 3 bases, with 10 bases between. This CDR3 has 15 residues. The CDR3 sequence: CASSVRDFYNSPLHF. The CDR3 region has the DNA TGTGCCAGCAGTGTTCGGGATTTCTATAATTCACCCCTCCACTTT.

This clonotype was counted many times. The gene calls are TRBV6-2 or TRBV6-3 and TRBJ2-7, with D perhaps TRBD2 (5 bases). CDR1 MNHEY and CDR2 SVGEGT come from the germline V gene. The CDR3 runs 16 residues. Trimming shortened V by 0 bases and J by 4 bases, and 16 bases separated the two germline ends. The CDR3 coding sequence is TGTGCCAGCAGTTACTCGATGTCGAGGGCGGCATACGAGCAGTACTTC. Encoded protein: CASSYSMSRAAYEQYF.

This clonotype was counted ten times or more. This chain joins TRBV12-3 or TRBV12-4 and TRBJ2-5; 9 bases are shared with TRBD2. CDR3 length equals 15 residues. The V gene end was trimmed by 5 bases and the J gene end by 4 bases; junction bases not matched to a gene: 8. The CDR3 DNA is TGTGCCAGCAGTCAAACCACTAGCGGGCGAGAGACCCAGTACTTC. Translating gives CASSQTTSGRETQYF.

The sample holds many counts of this clonotype. The chain couples TRBV11-2 to TRBJ2-7; 10 positions agree with TRBD1. The CDR3 is made up of 16 amino acids. After removal of 4 bases from V and 4 bases from J, the junction contained 10 bases not matched to a gene. The germline CDR1 and CDR2 sequences are SGHAT and FQNNGV. The CDR3 DNA reads TGTGCCAGCAGCTATCCCGCCGGGACAGGGGATTACGAGCAGTACTTC. Its translation is CASSYPAGTGDYEQYF.

The V call is TRBV19, the J call TRBJ2-7; D unresolved. This CDR3 has 15 amino acids. V was trimmed by 3 bases and J by 0 bases, leaving 12 bases between them. Germline CDR1 and CDR2: LNHDA and SQIVND (reference sequence). CDR3 nucleotides: TGTGCCAGTAGTATCGGCAGGTCAAGCTCCTACGAGCAGTACTTC. Amino acids: CASSIGRSSSYEQYF.

This clonotype was found a few times. The rearrangement links TRBV4-1 to TRBJ1-1, with D unresolved. The germline V and J ends were trimmed by 1 base and 4 bases, with 16 bases remaining between them. The CDR3 runs to 16 residues. Germline V gene lookup returns CDR1 MGHRA and CDR2 YSYEKL. In DNA form, the CDR3 reads TGCGCCAGCAGCCAAGGTGCTTGGGTAGGAGGCACTGAAGCTTTCTTT. It is translated as CASSQGAWVGGTEAFF.

The chain has TRBV6-1 and TRBJ1-1, with D uncertain. The CDR3 sequence is 8 residues long. Germline lookup yields CDR1 MNHNS and CDR2 SASEGT. Trimming shortened V by 10 bases and J by 8 bases, and 5 bases separated the two germline ends. The CDR3: CAKPEAFF. The DNA for the CDR3 is TGTGCCAAACCGGAAGCTTTCTTT.

This clonotype was counted ten times or more. The V gene is TRBV11-2, the J gene TRBJ2-1; D uncertain. Germline V gene sequence: CDR1 SGHAT, CDR2 FQNNGV. V was cut by 6 bases and J by 3 bases, with 18 bases left in between. The length of the CDR3 is 16 residues. The CDR3 DNA reads TGTGCCAGCAGAATCGGCAAGCTAGAGTACTACAATGAGCAGTTCTTC. This sequence encodes CASRIGKLEYYNEQFF.

This clonotype was picked up one time. A much larger clone differs from this one at a single base, so this may be a read error. The chain has TRBV12-3 or TRBV12-4 and TRBJ2-1, with 10 bases identical to TRBD2. CDR3 length equals 17 residues. The V gene end was trimmed by 6 bases and the J gene end by 3 bases; junction bases not matched to a gene: 11. The CDR3 protein is CASRPDSGRTCYNEQFF. In DNA form, the CDR3 reads TGTGCCAGCAGGCCCGATAGCGGGAGGACTTGCTACAATGAGCAGTTCTTC.

This clonotype showed up many times. The chain combines TRBV14 with TRBJ2-1; the match to TRBD2 covers 7 bases. CDR3 size: 16 residues. J was trimmed by 7 bases and V by 3 bases; bases with no gene match: 12. Germline CDR1 is SGHDN and CDR2 is FVKESK. The CDR3 sequence: CASSHRAGVSGNEQFF. The DNA for the CDR3 is TGTGCCAGCAGCCATCGCGCGGGAGTCTCGGGGAATGAGCAGTTCTTC.

This clonotype was seen ten or more times. The V gene is TRBV2, the J gene TRBJ2-1; 11 positions agree with TRBD2. The CDR3 consists of 16 residues. CDR1 is SNHLY and CDR2 is FYNNEI in the germline V gene. V lost 5 bases and J lost 3; bases outside the gene matches: 6. The CDR3 region is CASSTTSGSGYNEQFF. The CDR3 coding sequence is TGTGCCAGCAGTACTACTAGCGGGAGTGGCTACAATGAGCAGTTCTTC.

This clonotype turned up a few times. The chain employs TRBV12-5 and TRBJ2-3, with 9 bases that match TRBD2. V shed 0 bases and J 3 bases; nucleotides not matched to a gene: 7. The CDR3 is made up of 17 amino acids. From germline, CDR1 is LGHNT and CDR2 FRNRAP. CDR3 loop: CASGLVKSSGMTDTQYF. CDR3 DNA: TGTGCTAGTGGTTTGGTAAAATCTAGCGGGATGACAGATACGCAGTATTTT.

Turning to this clonotype: The junction and the germline gene differ at one end; a read error may be behind it. CDR3 bases: TGTGCCACCACACCTCTAGGGGGGAAGGATGAGGAGTTCTTC. Its translation: CATTPLGGKDEEFF. This chain links TRBV15 with TRBJ2-5; D tentatively fits TRBD1 or TRBD2 (6 bases each). The CDR3 totals 14 residues. Germline assignment: CDR1 LNHNV and CDR2 YYDKDF (reference sequence).

Comments on this clonotype: A much larger clone lies a single base off, so this may be a read error. CDR3 in amino acids: CASSKYGNTEAFF. Here the CDR3 DNA reads TGTGCCAGCAGTAAGTACGGGAACACTGAAGCTTTCTTT. This sequence joins TRBV6-2 or TRBV6-3 and TRBJ1-1; D gene uncertain. Germline CDR1 and CDR2: MNHEY and SVGEGT. CDR3 length equals 13 residues. The V gene lost 5 bases and the J gene lost 1 base, with 8 bases spanning the gap.

This clonotype was seen many times. The chain carries TRBV12-3 or TRBV12-4 and TRBJ2-5, with D maybe TRBD1 (6 bases). CDR3 length equals 14 residues. Trimming cost V 1 base and J 5 bases, with 11 bases left between them. The CDR3 reads CASSLGGRGETQYF. CDR3 in DNA: TGTGCCAGCAGTTTAGGTGGCAGGGGTGAGACCCAGTACTTC.

About this clonotype: This clone may be a read error of a much larger clone one base away. The V and J genes are TRBV5-1 and TRBJ1-2; D uncertain. The CDR3 contains 13 residues. Trimming removed 5 bases from V and 6 bases from J, with 14 bases in between. CDR1 and CDR2 from the germline V gene are SGHRS and YFSETQ. The CDR3 loop is CASRSLPGDGYTF. CDR3 nucleotides: TGCGCCAGCAGGTCCTTGCCGGGAGATGGCTACACCTTC.

There are many counts of this clonotype. The CDR3 loop reads CASSLAADSQETQYF. The CDR3, as DNA: TGCGCCAGCAGCTTGGCCGCGGACAGTCAAGAGACCCAGTACTTC. V usage is TRBV5-1 and J usage is TRBJ2-5; tentatively, D is TRBD1 (6 bases). The CDR3 loop spans 15 amino acids. Germline CDR1 and CDR2: SGHRS and YFSETQ. Trimming left V 0 bases short and J 2 bases short, with 11 bases between. Complete variable domain (other parts from reference TRBV5-1 and TRBJ2-5): KAGVTQTPRYLIKTRGQQVTLSCSPISGHRSVSWYQQTPGQGLQFLFEYFSETQRNKGNFPGRFSGRQFSNSRSEMNVSTLELGDSALYLCASSLAADSQETQYFGPGTRLLVL.

This clonotype occurred a few times. The chain has TRBV19 and TRBJ2-1; D is uncertain. The length of the CDR3 is 15 residues. From germline, CDR1 is LNHDA and CDR2 SQIVND (reference sequence). The ends were cut back, 3 bases at V and 7 bases at J, with 16 bases in the middle. The CDR3 DNA reads as TGTGCCAGTAGTATGAACTCCCTGGAAGTAAATGAGCAGTTCTTC. As protein: CASSMNSLEVNEQFF. The full variable domain, with the rest looked up from reference TRBV19 and TRBJ2-1, is DGGITQSPKYLFRKEGQNVTLSCEQNLNHDAMYWYRQDPGQGLRLIYYSQIVNDFQKGDIAEGYSVSREKKESFPLTVTSAQKNPTAFYLCASSMNSLEVNEQFFGPGTRLTVL.